These 17 T cell receptor beta chains came from one sample sequenced in a study of STAT5B mutations in CD4+ large granular lymphocyte leukemia. Some clones are missing from TCRdb's copy, which holds only in-frame ones; the method was immunoSEQ multiplex PCR. The sample has some 30,000 clones, roughly 80% seen once; the top ten hold around 4.6%. Sequencing input: CD4+ T cells from blood buffy coats. These receptors all stem from a human donor in good health.

The V and J genes are TRBV5-6 and TRBJ2-7; D may be TRBD1 or TRBD2 (5 bases each). CDR1 SGHDT and CDR2 YYEEEE come from the germline V gene. The CDR3 contains 14 residues. The V gene lost 6 bases and the J gene lost 3 bases, with 16 bases spanning the gap. Written as DNA, the CDR3 is TGTGCCAGCACCCAGCTCGGGGCTAACTACGAGCAGTACTTC. Protein sequence: CASTQLGANYEQYF.

The chain uses TRBV28 and TRBJ2-7; no clear D gene. V gave up 1 base and J gave up 3 bases, with 7 bases separating them. Germline assignment: CDR1 MDHEN and CDR2 SYDVKM. CDR3 size: 13 residues. CDR3: CASSLSANYEQYF. CDR3 DNA: TGTGCCAGCAGTTTATCCGCCAACTACGAGCAGTACTTC.

V gene TRBV9 combines with J gene TRBJ2-1; the D is unclear. The V gene lost 4 bases and the J gene lost 10 bases, with 18 bases spanning the gap. Germline-derived CDR1 and CDR2 are SGDLS and YYNGEE. CDR3 length: 14 residues. In nucleotides, the CDR3 is TGTGCCAGCAGCCCATGGTCTGCGGTGAGAGAGCAGTTCTTC. Its protein product is CASSPWSAVREQFF.

The chain joins TRBV9 to TRBJ2-5; TRBD1 matches 7 bases. The CDR3 runs to 13 residues. After removal of 2 bases from V and 5 bases from J, the junction contained 3 bases not matched to a gene. CDR1 and CDR2 (germline): SGDLS, YYNGEE. CDR3: CASSVTGVETQYF. The CDR3 DNA is TGTGCCAGCAGCGTTACAGGGGTTGAGACCCAGTACTTC.

J is TRBJ1-4 and V is TRBV7-2; D is ambiguous. Trimming took 3 bases from V and 8 from J, leaving 10 bases between them. Germline CDR1 and CDR2: SGHTA and FQGNSA. This CDR3 region has 13 residues. CDR3 DNA sequence: TGTGCCAGCAGCTTGGGCCCGGGGGAAAAACTGTTTTTT. Translated, it gives CASSLGPGEKLFF.

This clone showed up just once. The genes are TRBV5-1 and TRBJ2-5; perhaps TRBD2 as D (5 bases). V lost 7 bases and J 1 base, leaving 14 bases between the germline ends. Germline V gene sequence: CDR1 SGHRS, CDR2 YFSETQ. There are 14 residues in the CDR3. In nucleotides, the CDR3 is TGCGCCAGCCGCCCCTGGGCGGGCCAAGAGACCCAGTACTTC. Encoded protein: CASRPWAGQETQYF. Complete variable domain (other parts from reference TRBV5-1 and TRBJ2-5): KAGVTQTPRYLIKTRGQQVTLSCSPISGHRSVSWYQQTPGQGLQFLFEYFSETQRNKGNFPGRFSGRQFSNSRSEMNVSTLELGDSALYLCASRPWAGQETQYFGPGTRLLVL.

The V and J genes are TRBV7-9 and TRBJ1-1; TRBD1 agrees at 8 bases. This CDR3 region has 15 residues. V lost 2 bases and J lost 1; bases outside the gene matches: 3. Germline V gene lookup returns CDR1 SEHNR and CDR2 FQNEAQ (reference sequence). This chain's CDR3 is CASSLIGTGNTEAFF. CDR3 in DNA: TGTGCCAGCAGCTTAATAGGGACAGGGAACACTGAAGCTTTCTTT.

The chain combines TRBV2 with TRBJ1-2; 9 bases agree with TRBD1. The CDR3 extends over 13 amino acids. Per germline, CDR1 SNHLY and CDR2 FYNNEI. V was clipped by 6 bases and J by 4 bases; unmatched bases: 3. The CDR3 loop reads CASRGQGVYGYTF. DNA for the CDR3: TGTGCCAGCAGGGGACAGGGCGTCTATGGCTACACCTTC. The variable domain in full, with the rest retrieved from reference TRBV2 and TRBJ1-2, is EPEVTQTPSHQVTQMGQEVILRCVPISNHLYFYWYRQILGQKVEFLVSFYNNEISEKSEIFDDQFSVERPDGSNFTLKIRSTKLEDSAMYFCASRGQGVYGYTFGSGTRLTVV.

This chain uses TRBV5-6 with TRBJ1-4; the D is unclear. Germline V lookup: CDR1 SGHDT, CDR2 YYEEEE. The V gene lost 3 bases and the J gene lost 4 bases, with 7 bases spanning the gap. This CDR3 is 13 amino acids long. The DNA of the CDR3 is TGTGCCAGCAGCTCGGGCAGTAATGAAAAACTGTTTTTT. It translates to CASSSGSNEKLFF.

The CDR3 nucleotides read TGTGCCAGCAGCCCTAGCACAGGGGGCGCCCCCTCTGGGGCCAACGTCCTGACTTTC. Encoded protein: CASSPSTGGAPSGANVLTF. The rearrangement joins TRBV5-4 to TRBJ2-6; TRBD1 matches at 9 bases. The junction had 11 bases not matched to a gene; V was cut back by 4 bases and J by 0 bases. CDR3 length: 19 amino acids. Germline CDR1 and CDR2: SGHNT and YYREEE (reference sequence).

The genes are TRBV29-1 and TRBJ2-1, with no clear D. Trimming pared 0 bases from V and 3 bases from J, leaving 6 bases between. The CDR3 loop spans 13 amino acids. CDR1 and CDR2 from the germline V gene are SQVTM and ANQGSEA. The CDR3 DNA is TGCAGCGTTGAAGATTTTAACTACAATGAGCAGTTCTTC. Its protein is CSVEDFNYNEQFF.

V and J are TRBV30 and TRBJ1-5; 9 bases align to TRBD1. This CDR3 has 14 amino acids. Germline V lookup: CDR1 GTSNPN, CDR2 SVGIG (reference sequence). The J segment lost 4 bases and the V segment lost 6 bases, leaving 7 bases of the junction unmatched. In DNA form, the CDR3 reads TGTGCCTGTACTACAGGGGGCCTTAATCAGCCCCAGCATTTT. Translated, it gives CACTTGGLNQPQHF.

This clone came up a few times. This chain uses TRBV2 with TRBJ1-2; the match to TRBD1 covers 10 bases. The CDR3 is made up of 15 amino acids. V lost 6 bases and J lost 5; bases outside the gene matches: 9. Looked up from germline, CDR1 is SNHLY and CDR2 is FYNNEI. This CDR3 reads CASSLEGQGRYGYTF. CDR3 sequence (DNA): TGTGCCAGCAGCTTGGAGGGACAGGGGCGGTATGGCTACACCTTC. The whole variable domain, remainder taken from reference TRBV2 and TRBJ1-2, is EPEVTQTPSHQVTQMGQEVILRCVPISNHLYFYWYRQILGQKVEFLVSFYNNEISEKSEIFDDQFSVERPDGSNFTLKIRSTKLEDSAMYFCASSLEGQGRYGYTFGSGTRLTVV.

The V gene is TRBV6-1, the J gene TRBJ2-7; 13 nucleotides line up with TRBD2. The CDR3 is 16 amino acids. V shed 4 bases and J 1 base; nucleotides not matched to a gene: 4. Germline-derived CDR1 and CDR2 are MNHNS and SASEGT. The CDR3 loop reads CASSGGLAGISYEQYF. For the CDR3, the DNA is TGTGCCAGCAGTGGGGGACTAGCGGGAATTTCCTACGAGCAGTACTTC.

V and J are TRBV7-2 and TRBJ1-4; 8 bases agree with TRBD1. V trimming: 5 bases; J trimming: 12 bases; junction bases outside the gene matches: 11. The CDR3 consists of 14 residues. From germline, CDR1 is SGHTA and CDR2 FQGNSA. This chain's CDR3 is CASSPRRTGSELFF. The CDR3 nucleotides are TGTGCCAGCAGCCCACGGCGGACAGGGTCAGAACTGTTTTTT.

This clone was counted between two and nine times. V usage is TRBV10-1 and J usage is TRBJ2-7; D is possibly TRBD1 (5 bases). Trimming took off 3 bases at V and 1 base at J, with 16 bases between the two ends. Germline V gene lookup returns CDR1 WNHNN and CDR2 SYGVQD (reference sequence). This CDR3 is built from 16 residues. The CDR3 coding sequence is TGCGCCAGCAGTGACTCACCTGGGGCCGAATCCTACGAGCAGTACTTC. It translates to CASSDSPGAESYEQYF.

The chain recombines TRBV9 with TRBJ2-1; D is unresolved. V lost 0 bases and J lost 6, with 7 bases in between. This CDR3 contains 13 residues. Germline assignment: CDR1 SGDLS and CDR2 YYNGEE. The CDR3 here is CASSVVGTNEQFF. In nucleotides, the CDR3 is TGTGCCAGCAGCGTAGTGGGAACCAATGAGCAGTTCTTC.